This paragraph covers one T cell receptor (beta chain) sequence. The target antigen is unknown. This was the immunoSEQ v3 assay. Repertoires were generated with immunoSEQ multiplex PCR, while TCRdb's copy carries only in-frame clones and drops some. This sample has tens of thousands of clones; 65% to 90% occur once, and the top ten carry 4% to 6%. The CDR3 runs to 15 residues. Germline V gene lookup returns CDR1 SGDLS and CDR2 YYNGEE. The ends lost 3 bases at V and 6 bases at J; junction bases unmatched: 7. These data belong to a study of TIL therapy for anti-PD-1-resistant metastatic lung cancer. Study summary: Median patient age was about 50, ranging roughly 38-85 years. Tumors carried a median about 1.5 non-synonymous mutations per megabase.

Time point defined: pre-treatment sample, taken before nivolumab and TIL therapy. Adults with stage 4 NSCLC were enrolled in a phase I trial. Findings and caveats of the study: Infused TIL clonotypes partially replaced the baseline blood repertoire, then decayed over months.

The V call is TRBV9, the J call TRBJ2-4, with 9 nucleotides matching TRBD1. The TCR originated in a person aged 25-80 years with non-small cell lung cancer. The sequenced sample was blood, obtained at baseline. DNA for the CDR3: TGTGCCAGCAGCGGATCCGGGACAGGGAGAAACATTCAGTACTTC. This encodes CASSGSGTGRNIQYF.